A selection of T cell receptor beta chains follows, all from one sample in a study of blood T cell repertoires in COVID-19. The table came from immunoSEQ multiplex PCR; TCRdb's copy has only in-frame clones and leaves some out. Of some 170,000 clones listed, approximately 88% are singletons. Sequences were obtained from peripheral blood. The source is a woman aged 40 to 50 with COVID-19, enrolled during active disease. Each CDR3 is given with its conserved first and last residue. Each record gives: J gene, D gene, V gene, clone size, CDR3 protein, CDR3 DNA. D genes are given only for firm matches. Clone size is stated in some rows and not others, as once, few, many or a class when expanded.

J gene: TRBJ1-4; D gene: -; V gene: TRBV9; clone size: few; CDR3 protein: CASSVATGQTYEKLFF; CDR3 DNA: TGTGCCAGCAGCGTGGCCACAGGTCAGACCTATGAAAAACTGTTTTTT
J gene: TRBJ1-5; D gene: -; V gene: TRBV28; clone size: -; CDR3 protein: CASSLGGHQPQHF; CDR3 DNA: TGTGCCAGCAGTTTGGGGGGACATCAGCCCCAGCATTTT
J gene: TRBJ2-5; D gene: TRBD2; V gene: TRBV19; clone size: -; CDR3 protein: CASSMGGRRQETQYF; CDR3 DNA: TGTGCCAGTAGTATGGGCGGGAGGCGACAAGAGACCCAGTACTTC
J gene: TRBJ1-5; D gene: TRBD1; V gene: TRBV28; clone size: -; CDR3 protein: CASSPATGARGSNQPQHF; CDR3 DNA: TGTGCCAGCAGTCCCGCCACAGGGGCCCGCGGGTCTAATCAGCCCCAGCATTTT
J gene: TRBJ1-2; D gene: TRBD1; V gene: TRBV5-5; clone size: -; CDR3 protein: CASTMTGSYGYTF; CDR3 DNA: TGTGCCAGCACCATGACAGGGAGCTATGGCTACACCTTC
J gene: TRBJ1-1; D gene: -; V gene: TRBV27; clone size: once; CDR3 protein: CASSSRWNTEAFF; CDR3 DNA: TGTGCCAGCAGCTCCCGGTGGAACACTGAAGCTTTCTTT
J gene: TRBJ1-2; D gene: -; V gene: TRBV10-3; clone size: -; CDR3 protein: CATKGGDYGYTF; CDR3 DNA: TGTGCCACCAAAGGGGGGGACTATGGCTACACCTTC
J gene: TRBJ1-1; D gene: -; V gene: TRBV9; clone size: -; CDR3 protein: CASSVFGGAATEAFF; CDR3 DNA: TGTGCCAGCAGCGTTTTTGGGGGGGCCGCCACTGAAGCTTTCTTT
J gene: TRBJ2-1; D gene: TRBD2; V gene: TRBV24-1; clone size: -; CDR3 protein: CATSGAGGLSYNEQFF; CDR3 DNA: TGTGCCACCAGTGGAGCGGGAGGCCTCTCCTACAATGAGCAGTTCTTC
J gene: TRBJ2-7; D gene: TRBD1; V gene: TRBV11-2; clone size: -; CDR3 protein: CASGSRGLKQYF; CDR3 DNA: TGTGCCAGCGGTTCCAGGGGGCTCAAGCAGTACTTC
J gene: TRBJ1-1; D gene: -; V gene: TRBV18; clone size: -; CDR3 protein: CASSPFQNRNTEAFF; CDR3 DNA: TGTGCCAGCTCACCTTTTCAGAATCGAAACACTGAAGCTTTCTTT
J gene: TRBJ2-1; D gene: -; V gene: TRBV27; clone size: -; CDR3 protein: CASSLGPQTGNEQFF; CDR3 DNA: TGTGCCAGCAGTTTAGGTCCCCAGACTGGGAATGAGCAGTTCTTC
J gene: TRBJ2-7; D gene: -; V gene: TRBV6-5; clone size: -; CDR3 protein: CASSPPEGYEQYF; CDR3 DNA: TGTGCCAGCAGCCCCCCTGAGGGCTACGAGCAGTACTTC
J gene: TRBJ2-4; D gene: TRBD1; V gene: TRBV29-1; clone size: -; CDR3 protein: CSVEKTGGLSKNIQYF; CDR3 DNA: TGCAGCGTTGAAAAGACAGGGGGCTTGTCCAAAAACATTCAGTACTTC
J gene: TRBJ1-1; D gene: -; V gene: TRBV28; clone size: once; CDR3 protein: CATNTPNTEAFF; CDR3 DNA: TGTGCCACCAATACACCCAACACTGAAGCTTTCTTT
J gene: TRBJ1-1; D gene: TRBD1; V gene: TRBV19; clone size: -; CDR3 protein: CASRDRNTEAFF; CDR3 DNA: TGTGCCAGTCGGGACAGGAACACTGAAGCTTTCTTT
J gene: TRBJ2-7; D gene: TRBD2; V gene: TRBV10-3; clone size: -; CDR3 protein: CAISTQLAVSYEQYF; CDR3 DNA: TGTGCCATCAGTACCCAACTAGCGGTCTCCTACGAGCAGTACTTC
J gene: TRBJ1-1; D gene: TRBD1; V gene: TRBV27; clone size: -; CDR3 protein: CASSPINPTGLTEAFF; CDR3 DNA: TGTGCCAGCAGTCCAATAAATCCGACAGGGCTCACTGAAGCTTTCTTT
J gene: TRBJ1-2; D gene: TRBD1; V gene: TRBV5-4; clone size: -; CDR3 protein: CASSLDRGTGAGGYTF; CDR3 DNA: TGTGCCAGCAGCCTCGACCGAGGGACAGGGGCTGGTGGCTACACCTTC
J gene: TRBJ2-7; D gene: TRBD1; V gene: TRBV18; clone size: once; CDR3 protein: CASSPGQGAEQYF; CDR3 DNA: TGTGCCAGCTCACCGGGACAGGGAGCCGAGCAGTACTTC
J gene: TRBJ1-4; D gene: -; V gene: TRBV2; clone size: -; CDR3 protein: CASSEGQGTEKLFF; CDR3 DNA: TGTGCCAGCAGTGAAGGGCAGGGGACAGAAAAACTGTTTTTT
J gene: TRBJ2-7; D gene: TRBD1; V gene: TRBV7-2; clone size: -; CDR3 protein: CASTLDREREQYF; CDR3 DNA: TGTGCCAGCACCCTCGACAGGGAGCGGGAGCAGTACTTC
J gene: TRBJ2-7; D gene: -; V gene: TRBV5-4; clone size: -; CDR3 protein: CASSLKDSAYEQYF; CDR3 DNA: TGTGCCAGCAGCTTAAAGGACTCCGCCTACGAGCAGTACTTC
J gene: TRBJ2-7; D gene: -; V gene: TRBV27; clone size: -; CDR3 protein: CASSLVVNYEQYF; CDR3 DNA: TGTGCCAGCAGTTTAGTTGTTAACTACGAGCAGTACTTC
J gene: TRBJ2-2; D gene: -; V gene: TRBV7-9; clone size: -; CDR3 protein: CASSLAFEGAGELFF; CDR3 DNA: TGTGCCAGCAGCTTAGCTTTTGAGGGGGCCGGGGAGCTGTTTTTT
J gene: TRBJ2-7; D gene: -; V gene: TRBV5-4; clone size: once; CDR3 protein: CASSPHAGRNEQYF; CDR3 DNA: TGTGCCAGCAGCCCTCACGCGGGGCGTAACGAGCAGTACTTC
J gene: TRBJ2-5; D gene: TRBD2; V gene: TRBV5-1; clone size: -; CDR3 protein: CASSFSGGAVETQYF; CDR3 DNA: TGCGCCAGCAGCTTTAGCGGGGGGGCCGTGGAGACCCAGTACTTC